A selection of T cell receptor beta chains follows, all from one sample in a study of Ad26.COV2.S vaccination and SARS-CoV-2 variants. Repertoires were generated with immunoSEQ multiplex PCR, while TCRdb's copy carries only in-frame clones and drops some. The table includes around 420,000 clones, 70% to 90% detected once. Source: peripheral blood, taken in a trial of Ad26.COV2.S vaccine versus placebo. The receptors stem from a person aged 18-65 years who received the Ad26.COV2.S COVID-19 vaccine or a placebo. Both conserved end residues are part of each CDR3. A D gene is named only where the DNA matches it firmly. Clone size is not always given. Where it is, it says once, few, many or a class for expanded clones.

j_call	v_call	clone_size	d_call	cdr3_nt	cdr3_aa
TRBJ1-1	TRBV5-1	.	.	TGCGCCAGCAGCTTTTCAGGGGATTTGAACACTGAAGCTTTCTTT	CASSFSGDLNTEAFF
TRBJ2-7	TRBV5-6	.	.	TGTGCCAGCAGCTTGGGAGGGTCAAAGGAGCAGTACTTC	CASSLGGSKEQYF
TRBJ2-3	TRBV19	.	TRBD1	TGTGCCAGTAGTATAAGGGACAGGGGAGCAGATACGCAGTATTTT	CASSIRDRGADTQYF
TRBJ2-7	TRBV14	.	.	TGTGCCAGCAGTCCGCATGATACCTACGGGACGGTCCCCTACGAGCAGTACTTC	CASSPHDTYGTVPYEQYF
TRBJ1-5	TRBV4-1	.	TRBD1	TGCGCCAGCAGCCACCCCAGGGGGGGCGGTAGCAATCAGCCCCAGCATTTT	CASSHPRGGGSNQPQHF
TRBJ2-3	TRBV4-2	.	TRBD2	TGTGCCAGCACCGGAAGGAGTGTAAACACCGGGACTAGCGGGACAAACCTCCTCACAGATACGCAGTATTTT	CASTGRSVNTGTSGTNLLTDTQYF
TRBJ1-2	TRBV7-2	.	.	TGTGCCAGCAGCTTAGCGCTCGGATGGCAGAGCTATGGCTACACCTTC	CASSLALGWQSYGYTF
TRBJ1-2	TRBV30	.	.	TGTGCCGGGTTCGGGGGGTTGGAACTGACTGGCTACACCTTC	CAGFGGLELTGYTF
TRBJ1-2	TRBV18	.	.	TGTGCCAGCTCACACCCCGGGGAGGGAAGCAATGATGGCTACACCTTC	CASSHPGEGSNDGYTF
TRBJ1-5	TRBV12-3/TRBV12-4	.	TRBD1	TGTGCCAGCAGAGGACAGGACAATCAGCCCCAGCATTTT	CASRGQDNQPQHF
TRBJ2-1	TRBV10-1	.	.	TGCGCCAGCAGTGAAGGGTCAGGGTACAATGAGCAGTTCTTC	CASSEGSGYNEQFF
TRBJ2-5	TRBV11-3	.	TRBD1	TGTGCCAGCAGCGAAGGACAGGGGGCTCAAGAGACCCAGTACTTC	CASSEGQGAQETQYF
TRBJ2-4	TRBV5-6	.	.	TGTGCCAGCAGCCACTGGGGGGCGGCCAAAAACATTCAGTACTTC	CASSHWGAAKNIQYF
TRBJ2-5	TRBV7-2	.	.	TGTGCCAGCAGCTTAGACGCCGCAACCCAGTACTTC	CASSLDAATQYF
TRBJ1-1	TRBV7-8	.	.	TGTGCCAGCAGCTTAGAGGGGCGGCGAACTGAAGCTTTCTTT	CASSLEGRRTEAFF
TRBJ2-5	TRBV5-4	.	.	TGTGCCAGCAGCTTGGCAGGGGCGCTCGCTGGGACCCAGTACTTC	CASSLAGALAGTQYF
TRBJ1-1	TRBV7-9	.	TRBD1	TGTGCCAGCAGCTCAACAGACAGGGGGGACACTGAAGCTTTCTTT	CASSSTDRGDTEAFF
TRBJ1-5	TRBV24-1	.	.	TGTGCCACCAGTGATACGGGGGTACATCAGCCCCAGCATTTT	CATSDTGVHQPQHF
TRBJ1-1	TRBV7-9	.	TRBD1	TGTGCCAGCAGCTTAGTTGTTCCAGGGGGCTCGGCTTTCTTT	CASSLVVPGGSAFF
TRBJ1-6	TRBV4-2	.	.	TGTGCCAGCAGCCAAGGGTGGAGGGACACCTATAATTCACCCCTCCACTTT	CASSQGWRDTYNSPLHF
TRBJ2-2	TRBV28	few	.	TGTGCCAGCAGCCGCGCCGGGACGGATGAGGACGGGGAGCTGTTTTTT	CASSRAGTDEDGELFF
TRBJ1-5	TRBV29-1	.	.	TGCACATCGTGCGGGGTACATCAGCCCCAGCATTTT	CTSCGVHQPQHF
TRBJ2-2	TRBV5-1	many	.	TGCGCCAGCAGTGGAGTTGGTAACACCGGGGAGCTGTTTTTT	CASSGVGNTGELFF
TRBJ2-7	TRBV10-3	.	.	TGTGCCATCAGCGCAGGGAACTCCTACGAGCAGTACTTC	CAISAGNSYEQYF
TRBJ1-1	TRBV5-1	.	TRBD1	TGCGCCTCCCGGACAGGGCCTACCACTGAAGCTTTCTTT	CASRTGPTTEAFF
TRBJ2-2	TRBV27	.	.	TGTGCCAGCAAAACGAGCACCGGGGAGCTGTTTTTT	CASKTSTGELFF
TRBJ1-2	TRBV7-2	.	.	TGTGCCAGCAGCTGGGGACGGCGAACCGTTAACTATGGCTACACCTTC	CASSWGRRTVNYGYTF
TRBJ2-7	TRBV24-1	.	TRBD2	TGTGCCACCAGTGATTTGCGGGTTTCTAGCGGGGGACTCTCCTACGAGCAGTACTTC	CATSDLRVSSGGLSYEQYF
TRBJ2-1	TRBV30	.	.	TGTGCCTGGAGGGTTAGCGTCTATGAGCAGTTCTTC	CAWRVSVYEQFF
TRBJ2-7	TRBV29-1	few	TRBD1	TGCAGCGTTGAAGGTCGGGGACAGGGTACCTACGAGCAGTACTTC	CSVEGRGQGTYEQYF
TRBJ2-1	TRBV6-5	.	TRBD1	TGTGCCAGCAGTTACTCGGACAGGGGGCCAGAAAATGAGCAGTTCTTC	CASSYSDRGPENEQFF
TRBJ1-2	TRBV9	.	.	TGTGCCAGCAGCGGGAGCAAGGGGTTTGGCGGCTACACCTTC	CASSGSKGFGGYTF
TRBJ1-2	TRBV6-5	.	.	TGTGCCAGCAGTTACCCGGGAGGGTATGGCTACACCTTC	CASSYPGGYGYTF
TRBJ2-2	TRBV5-1	.	TRBD1	TGCGCCAGCAGCTTAAGGTCCCAGGGGGCATCGAGCGGGGAGCTGTTTTTT	CASSLRSQGASSGELFF
TRBJ2-1	TRBV2	.	.	TGTGCCAGCAGTCCATCCAATGAGCAGTTCTTC	CASSPSNEQFF
TRBJ2-3	TRBV5-4	.	.	TGTGCCAGCAGCTCAGGGGTGAGGGGGGCGGGAGATACGCAGTATTTT	CASSSGVRGAGDTQYF
TRBJ2-7	TRBV7-8	.	TRBD2	TGTGCCAGCAGCCTGTTGACTAGCGGATCCTACGAGCAGTACTTC	CASSLLTSGSYEQYF
TRBJ1-6	TRBV5-1	.	.	TGCGCCAGCAGCTACGACGGATATAATTCACCCCTCCACTTT	CASSYDGYNSPLHF
TRBJ2-7	TRBV7-6	.	.	TGTGCCAGCAGCTCGAGGGGTGGCGAGCAGTACTTC	CASSSRGGEQYF
TRBJ2-3	TRBV29-1	.	.	TGCAGCGTTGCGTGGGATAGAAGAGATACGCAGTATTTT	CSVAWDRRDTQYF
TRBJ2-6	TRBV7-3	.	.	TGTGCCAGCAGCTTAGCCTTAGGCTCTGGGGCCAACGTCCTGACTTTC	CASSLALGSGANVLTF
TRBJ2-1	TRBV28	.	TRBD2	TGTGCCAGCACCGGGGCGGGGGAAAGATCCTCCTACAATGAGCAGTTCTTC	CASTGAGERSSYNEQFF
TRBJ1-1	TRBV28	.	.	TGTGCCAGCAAGGGGGGGGCCAGGGGCCTTCTTATGAACACTGAAGCTTTCTTT	CASKGGARGLLMNTEAFF
TRBJ2-3	TRBV18	.	.	TGTGCCAGCTCACCACCACACGTGGGTAGCACAGATACGCAGTATTTT	CASSPPHVGSTDTQYF
TRBJ2-2	TRBV19	.	.	TGTGCCAGTAGTAAAGATCCCCGGTCCCGTACCGGGGAGCTGTTTTTT	CASSKDPRSRTGELFF
TRBJ2-7	TRBV27	.	.	TGTGCCAGCAGTTTATCCCCTCCCGGTCGCGAGCAGTACTTC	CASSLSPPGREQYF